This is a list of T cell receptor beta chains from one sample in a study of blood T cell repertoires in COVID-19. Here immunoSEQ multiplex PCR was the method, and the copy in TCRdb shows in-frame clones only, minus some. The sample holds roughly 170,000 clones; approximately 80% are singletons and the top ten take less than 15%. The material sequenced was PBMCs or T cells enriched from blood (not recorded which). The receptors were sampled from a middle-aged man who had recovered from COVID-19. CDR3s include the opening cysteine and the closing phenylalanine or tryptophan. A D gene is named only where the DNA matches it firmly. Some rows have no size entry. The others give once, few or many, or a class for an expanded clone.

J	D	size	V	CDR3	DNA
TRBJ2-7	-	once	TRBV4-1	CASSFAGNSYEQYF	TGCGCCAGCTCCTTCGCGGGGAACTCCTACGAGCAGTACTTC
TRBJ1-5	-	once	TRBV28	CASSSGGNEDQPQHF	TGTGCCAGCAGCTCGGGAGGGAATGAGGATCAGCCCCAGCATTTT
TRBJ1-2	-	-	TRBV4-1	CASSQDRGGRGYTF	TGCGCCAGCAGCCAAGATCGGGGGGGAAGGGGCTACACCTTC
TRBJ2-4	-	-	TRBV29-1	CSVEVDGQKNIQYF	TGCAGCGTTGAAGTCGATGGACAAAAAAACATTCAGTACTTC
TRBJ1-3	-	-	TRBV28	CASSPSGVTGNTIYF	TGTGCCAGCAGCCCGTCAGGGGTAACTGGAAACACCATATATTTT
TRBJ1-1	-	-	TRBV27	CASSPLTKNTEAFF	TGTGCCAGCAGTCCGTTGACTAAAAACACTGAAGCTTTCTTT
TRBJ2-3	TRBD2	-	TRBV6-6	CASRSGTSGTDTQYF	TGTGCCAGCAGGTCTGGAACTAGCGGCACAGATACGCAGTATTTT
TRBJ2-2	TRBD1	few	TRBV9	CASSVTGTGGTGELFF	TGTGCCAGCAGCGTTACCGGGACAGGGGGAACCGGGGAGCTGTTTTTT
TRBJ2-3	TRBD1	-	TRBV7-2	CASSFLRLQGTDTQYF	TGTGCCAGCAGCTTTTTAAGGTTACAGGGGACAGATACGCAGTATTTT
TRBJ1-6	TRBD1	-	TRBV28	CASSQGDNSPLHF	TGTGCCAGCAGTCAGGGGGATAATTCACCCCTCCACTTT
TRBJ2-7	TRBD1	-	TRBV7-9	CASSKDREQYF	TGTGCCAGCAGCAAGGACAGGGAGCAGTACTTC
TRBJ1-1	-	-	TRBV19	CASTPAWGPGTEAFF	TGTGCCAGTACCCCGGCTTGGGGGCCGGGCACTGAAGCTTTCTTT
TRBJ1-4	TRBD1	-	TRBV5-1	CASSLGTGAIKLFF	TGCGCCAGCAGCTTGGGGACAGGGGCGATTAAACTGTTTTTT
TRBJ1-2	TRBD1	-	TRBV5-6	CASSLPWTGGNYGYTF	TGTGCCAGCAGCTTGCCTTGGACAGGGGGCAACTATGGCTACACCTTC
TRBJ1-2	-	-	TRBV24-1	CATSDSTSGLPGYGYTF	TGTGCCACCAGTGATTCCACAAGCGGTCTTCCAGGCTATGGCTACACCTTC
TRBJ2-1	TRBD1	-	TRBV4-1	CASRHPLGTEDEQFF	TGCGCCAGCAGGCACCCGCTGGGGACAGAGGATGAGCAGTTCTTC
TRBJ2-4	TRBD2	-	TRBV6-5	CASSKTSGGRIQYF	TGTGCCAGCAGTAAGACTAGCGGGGGGAGAATTCAGTACTTC
TRBJ1-2	-	-	TRBV30	CAWSGGRGENYGYTF	TGTGCCTGGAGTGGAGGGAGGGGGGAAAACTATGGCTACACCTTC
TRBJ1-2	-	-	TRBV5-4	CASSPKAGFYGYTF	TGTGCCAGCAGCCCCAAAGCGGGCTTCTATGGCTACACCTTC
TRBJ1-1	TRBD1	-	TRBV30	CAWSVRTGGNTEAFF	TGTGCCTGGAGTGTAAGGACAGGGGGTAACACTGAAGCTTTCTTT
TRBJ2-5	-	-	TRBV6-6	CASSYSPDSPQETQYF	TGTGCCAGCAGTTACTCACCGGACAGCCCCCAAGAGACCCAGTACTTC
TRBJ2-1	TRBD2	-	TRBV7-6	CASRRTSGGNEQFF	TGTGCCAGCAGAAGGACTAGCGGGGGGAATGAGCAGTTCTTC
TRBJ1-2	-	-	TRBV4-3	CASSPHRGDYGYTF	TGCGCCAGCAGCCCCCATCGGGGTGACTATGGCTACACCTTC
TRBJ1-2	TRBD1	-	TRBV20-1	CSKQGNYGYTF	TGCAGTAAACAGGGGAACTATGGCTACACCTTC
TRBJ1-6	TRBD1	-	TRBV4-1	CASSQGQSNNSPLHF	TGCGCCAGCAGCCAGGGACAGTCTAATAATTCACCCCTCCACTTT
TRBJ1-1	-	few	TRBV30	CAWSLRSEAFF	TGTGCCTGGAGTCTGCGGAGTGAAGCTTTCTTT
TRBJ1-3	-	-	TRBV11-2	CASSLGQASGNTIYF	TGTGCCAGCAGCTTAGGACAGGCCTCTGGAAACACCATATATTTT
TRBJ1-5	-	-	TRBV4-2	CASSQEGGQEAYQPQHF	TGTGCCAGCAGCCAAGAAGGCGGGCAGGAAGCGTATCAGCCCCAGCATTTT
TRBJ2-1	TRBD2	-	TRBV6-2/TRBV6-3	CASSHSGGSNEQFF	TGTGCCAGCAGCCACTCGGGGGGGTCGAATGAGCAGTTCTTC
TRBJ1-1	-	-	TRBV6-5	CASRREGGPNTEAFF	TGTGCCAGCAGGAGGGAGGGAGGGCCGAACACTGAAGCTTTCTTT
TRBJ1-1	-	-	TRBV19	CASSIKIQGSEAFF	TGTGCCAGTAGTATTAAAATACAGGGATCTGAAGCTTTCTTT
TRBJ2-7	-	-	TRBV6-1	CASSEWGTPTYEQYF	TGTGCCAGCAGTGAATGGGGGACACCTACTTACGAGCAGTACTTC
TRBJ2-1	TRBD2	-	TRBV25-1	CASSDLSGRGYEQFF	TGTGCCAGCAGTGACTTAAGCGGGCGGGGGTATGAGCAGTTCTTC
TRBJ2-2	TRBD1	-	TRBV5-1	CASSQGQGMTGELFF	TGCGCCAGCAGCCAAGGACAGGGAATGACCGGGGAGCTGTTTTTT
TRBJ2-7	TRBD2	-	TRBV29-1	CSVTGLAEDYEQYF	TGCAGCGTTACCGGACTAGCGGAGGACTACGAGCAGTACTTC
TRBJ1-2	TRBD1	-	TRBV11-2	CASSSQPGGQGTTF	TGTGCCAGCAGCTCACAGCCTGGTGGACAGGGGACCACCTTC
TRBJ2-6	-	-	TRBV19	CACRTGSGANVLTF	TGTGCTTGTCGCACAGGGTCTGGGGCCAACGTCCTGACTTTC
TRBJ2-1	TRBD2	once	TRBV2	CASTLRGASYNEQFF	TGTGCCAGCACCCTGCGGGGGGCTTCCTACAATGAGCAGTTCTTC
TRBJ2-7	TRBD1	-	TRBV18	CASSYDRASSYEQYF	TGTGCCAGCTCATACGACAGGGCTAGCTCCTACGAGCAGTACTTC
TRBJ2-2	TRBD1	-	TRBV6-1	CASSGLGRGRGTGELFF	TGTGCCAGCAGTGGTCTGGGCAGGGGGCGAGGCACCGGGGAGCTGTTTTTT
TRBJ2-1	-	-	TRBV7-6	CASSLGGPTYNEQFF	TGTGCCAGCAGCTTAGGAGGGCCGACCTACAATGAGCAGTTCTTC